This T cell receptor beta chain was obtained from a study of OX40 agonist ivuxolimab in advanced cancers. V dropped 5 bases and J dropped 0 bases, with 3 bases sitting between them. The length of the CDR3 is 11 residues. Looked up from germline, CDR1 is SGDLS and CDR2 is YYNGEE. Data came from immunoSEQ multiplex PCR; TCRdb stores just in-frame clones and leaves some out. The data hold around 68,000 clones, with around 93% observed a single time. The sequencing here drew on CD4+ or CD8+ T cells sorted from blood, taken in a trial of the OX40 agonist ivuxolimab. The chain combines TRBV9 with TRBJ2-7, with D uncertain. This TCR derives from an adult with an advanced solid tumor such as melanoma, head and neck, liver or kidney cancer. The CDR3 region is CASSYSYEQYF. The CDR3 bases are TGTGCCAGCAGTTACTCCTACGAGCAGTACTTC.